These 5 T cell receptor beta chains were sequenced from one sample in a study of T-cell reconstitution after alpha-beta-depleted transplantation in children. It was with unique molecular identifiers that the TCRbeta library was prepared. TCRdb reprocessed the PCR reads via MiXCR and lists one record per CDR3 protein. The data contain roughly 500,000 distinct CDR3 sequences, around 19% of them seen just once; the ten biggest clones take up approximately 3%. Sequenced here: PBMCs from the stem cell graft donor, sampled from the stem cell graft. These receptor sequences come from a human donor who donated a stem cell graft to a child with acute lymphoblastic leukemia.

This clonotype showed up just a few times. The gene calls are TRBV12-5 and TRBJ1-1; D is undetermined. The germline CDR1 and CDR2 sequences are LGHNT and FRNRAP. This CDR3 comprises 11 residues. V lost 3 bases and J lost 5, with 4 bases in between. CDR3 residues: CASGFPTEAFF. CDR3 DNA: TGTGCTAGTGGTTTCCCGACTGAAGCTTTCTTT.

Here the CDR3 reads CASRGSDRAKNIQYF. CDR3 coding DNA: TGCGCCAGCAGAGGGTCGGACAGGGCCAAAAACATTCAGTACTTC. This chain joins TRBV4-1 and TRBJ2-4, with 7 bases matching TRBD1. Germline V gene sequence: CDR1 MGHRA, CDR2 YSYEKL. The CDR3 consists of 15 residues. J lost 1 base, V lost 6 bases, and 6 bases had no gene match.

The chain has TRBV7-6 and TRBJ2-1; D not resolved. The CDR3 consists of 12 residues. Germline V CDR1 and CDR2: SGHVS, FNYEAQ. The V end lost 4 bases, the J end lost 10 bases, and 11 bases lay between the germline ends. Written as DNA, the CDR3 is TGTGCCAGCAGCTCCGCCGACATGGAGCAGTTCTTC. Its translation: CASSSADMEQFF.

This clonotype was detected only a few times. The J gene is TRBJ2-1, the V gene TRBV11-2, with a possible D match to TRBD1 (6 bases). CDR1 and CDR2 from the germline V gene are SGHAT and FQNNGV. The ends were cut back, 3 bases at V and 4 bases at J, with 13 bases in the middle. The CDR3 is 15 amino acids. The CDR3 sequence is CASSFFMGAYNEQFF. CDR3 bases: TGTGCCAGCAGCTTTTTTATGGGGGCTTACAATGAGCAGTTCTTC.

The chain recombines TRBV7-9 with TRBJ2-1, with no clear D. This CDR3 region has 13 residues. The V and J ends lost 5 bases and 6 bases respectively, with 11 bases between them. Germline CDR1 is SEHNR and CDR2 is FQNEAQ (reference sequence). CDR3 DNA: TGTGCCAGCAGCCCCTTCCGTACCAATGAGCAGTTCTTC. This encodes CASSPFRTNEQFF. The whole variable domain, remainder taken from reference TRBV7-9 and TRBJ2-1, is DTGVSQNPRHKITKRGQNVTFRCDPISEHNRLYWYRQTLGQGPEFLTYFQNEAQLEKSRLLSDRFSAERPKGSFSTLEIQRTEQGDSAMYLCASSPFRTNEQFFGPGTRLTVL.